This T cell receptor beta chain came from a study of shared clonotypes between healthy human individuals. The study, taken as a whole, reports: Clonotype sharing levels among donors were expected to vary with sequencing depth. Among non-shared clonotypes, generation probabilities were lower than among those shared by all four donors. Approximately 4.6% of naive CD4 clonotypes were shared across several donors.

Naive CD8 populations comprised CD45RO-negative cells positively selected for CCR7, excluding terminally differentiated effector memory CD45RA+ cells. Adult donors, all healthy and HIV-negative, had no recent acute infections or vaccinations. The CDR3 is 17 residues long. Trimming removed 0 bases at V and 1 base at J, with 15 bases between. Germline values: CDR1 LGHNA, CDR2 YSLEER. In the case of this clone: The target antigen is unknown.

The assay was immunoSEQ multiplex PCR, and TCRdb's table has in-frame clones only and misses some. The top ten hold under 2% of the sample, which has about 2.2 million clones, just under 95% seen once. The chain couples TRBV4-3 to TRBJ1-1; possibly TRBD1 for D (6 bases). The clonotype originates from a man between 18 and 29 years old in good health. Some clones in this sample may be carry-over from other donors' samples. The sequenced sample was naive CD8+ T cells from PBMCs. The CDR3 here is CASSQDGVGGENTEAFF. DNA of the CDR3: TGCGCCAGCAGCCAAGATGGGGTGGGGGGCGAGAACACTGAAGCTTTCTTT.